These T cell receptor beta chains were read from a single sample in a study of T-cell memory formation after mild COVID-19. One entry per CDR3 protein, called by TCRdb with MiXCR from the 5' RACE reads. The data show 110,000 to 150,000 distinct CDR3 sequences, 20% to 25% seen once. The sequenced sample consisted of PBMCs or a T cell subset sorted from them (not recorded which). The source of these receptors is an adult woman who had mild COVID-19 (a few samples of this study predate the infection). Cell type and time point are not known. Both conserved end residues are trimmed from each CDR3. Each record gives: V gene, CDR3 protein.

V gene: TRBV29-1; CDR3 protein: SVDGNTEAF
V gene: TRBV4-1; CDR3 protein: ASSQEEWMNTEAF
V gene: TRBV5-1; CDR3 protein: ASSLADAVYEQY
V gene: TRBV12-3/TRBV12-4; CDR3 protein: ASSFAGAEAF
V gene: TRBV7-2; CDR3 protein: ASSLAGLAGLRAYEQY
V gene: TRBV7-6; CDR3 protein: ASSLVVGTGLDTQY
V gene: TRBV5-1; CDR3 protein: ASSLGGTDYNEQF
V gene: TRBV28; CDR3 protein: ASSPRLEQETQY
V gene: TRBV5-1; CDR3 protein: ASSLVSEDEQY
V gene: TRBV4-3; CDR3 protein: ASSQDRRRGEETQY
V gene: TRBV27; CDR3 protein: ASSLSSGSEQY
V gene: TRBV5-6; CDR3 protein: ASSFPGLSYEQY
V gene: TRBV19; CDR3 protein: ASSDIAGDSTDTQY
V gene: TRBV29-1; CDR3 protein: SATPPDTGELF
V gene: TRBV5-1; CDR3 protein: ASSLVGQGINEQF
V gene: TRBV5-1; CDR3 protein: ASSLDPGTVETQY
V gene: TRBV15; CDR3 protein: ATSRDRGVNTEAF
V gene: TRBV7-9; CDR3 protein: ASSFVGSETYNEQF
V gene: TRBV4-3; CDR3 protein: ASSQLAGGYTGELF
V gene: TRBV2; CDR3 protein: AIIPLRDPDTQY
V gene: TRBV7-2; CDR3 protein: ASSLVYLSGSPDTQY
V gene: TRBV2; CDR3 protein: ASSEGATDTEAF
V gene: TRBV7-9; CDR3 protein: ASSLGQTTYTEAF
V gene: TRBV27; CDR3 protein: ASSTYRSQETQY
V gene: TRBV19; CDR3 protein: ASSNPRVIPGELF
V gene: TRBV11-2; CDR3 protein: ASSYLRGENTEAF
V gene: TRBV29-1; CDR3 protein: SVEEPGTGTYEQY
V gene: TRBV6-1; CDR3 protein: ASRYRDRGYEQY
V gene: TRBV2; CDR3 protein: ASSELAAGYEQY
V gene: TRBV6-5; CDR3 protein: ASSYSRGSTEAF
V gene: TRBV7-3; CDR3 protein: ASTFHRDTQY
V gene: TRBV7-9; CDR3 protein: ASSWTSGRGNEQF
V gene: TRBV30; CDR3 protein: AWNGGFGDSPLH
V gene: TRBV5-1; CDR3 protein: ASSLGQAGANVLT
V gene: TRBV2; CDR3 protein: ASSENYAEAF
V gene: TRBV4-3; CDR3 protein: ASSPRGESYEQY
V gene: TRBV25-1; CDR3 protein: ASRGGVAQY
V gene: TRBV12-3/TRBV12-4; CDR3 protein: ASSFLALSGANTGELF
V gene: TRBV14; CDR3 protein: ASSQPATGSIEQF